This entry is about one TCR beta chain. Its cognate antigen is unknown. Libraries were prepared by immunoSEQ multiplex PCR; TCRdb keeps only in-frame clonotypes and omits some of them. The data show tens of thousands of clones, 80% to 90% seen once. This record belongs to a study of OX40 agonist ivuxolimab in advanced cancers. Study-level background: The group had a mean age of around 60 years, ranged from about 20 to 85, and was 82.7% male. Overall study findings and caveats: Which antigen the expanded peripheral T cells recognized is unknown. Some nonresponders likewise displayed low normalized T-cell clonal expansion. Those patients achieving a partial response at 0.1-3.0 mg/kg showed among the lowest clonal expansion.

Per germline, CDR1 SEHNR and CDR2 FQNEAQ (reference sequence). CDR3 length: 10 residues. V dropped 2 bases and J dropped 8 bases, with 3 bases sitting between them. Sequencing was performed on CD4+ or CD8+ T cells sorted from blood, taken in a trial of the OX40 agonist ivuxolimab. This chain joins TRBV7-9 and TRBJ1-2; D unresolved. The TCR comes from an adult with an advanced solid tumor such as melanoma, head and neck, liver or kidney cancer. The CDR3 loop is CASSLRGYTF. The CDR3 DNA reads as TGTGCCAGCAGCTTAAGAGGCTACACCTTC.